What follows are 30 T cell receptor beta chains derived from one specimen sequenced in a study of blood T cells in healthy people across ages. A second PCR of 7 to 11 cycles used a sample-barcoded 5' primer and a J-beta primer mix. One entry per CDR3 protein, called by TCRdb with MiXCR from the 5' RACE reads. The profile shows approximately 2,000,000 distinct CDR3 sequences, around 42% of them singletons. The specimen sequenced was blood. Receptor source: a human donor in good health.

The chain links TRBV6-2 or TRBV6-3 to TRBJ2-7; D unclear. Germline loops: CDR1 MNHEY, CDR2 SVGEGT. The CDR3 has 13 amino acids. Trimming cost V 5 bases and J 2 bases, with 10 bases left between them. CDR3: CASSTADPYEQYF. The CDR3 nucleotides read TGTGCCAGCAGTACAGCTGACCCCTACGAGCAGTACTTC.

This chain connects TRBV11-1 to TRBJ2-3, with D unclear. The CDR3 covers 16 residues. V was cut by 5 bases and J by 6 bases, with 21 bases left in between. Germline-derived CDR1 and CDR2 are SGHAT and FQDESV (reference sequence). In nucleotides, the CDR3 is TGTGCCAGCAGCCTCGCGGACCTTGGGGTTAGGGATACGCAGTATTTT. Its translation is CASSLADLGVRDTQYF.

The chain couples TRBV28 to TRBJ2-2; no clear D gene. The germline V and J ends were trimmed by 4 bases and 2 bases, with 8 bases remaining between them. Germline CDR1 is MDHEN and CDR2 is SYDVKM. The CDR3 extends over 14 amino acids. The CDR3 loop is CASSWQENTGELFF. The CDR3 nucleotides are TGTGCCAGCAGTTGGCAGGAAAACACCGGGGAGCTGTTTTTT. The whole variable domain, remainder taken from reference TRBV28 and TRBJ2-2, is DVKVTQSSRYLVKRTGEKVFLECVQDMDHENMFWYRQDPGLGLRLIYFSYDVKMKEKGDIPEGYSVSREKKERFSLILESASTNQTSMYLCASSWQENTGELFFGEGSRLTVL.

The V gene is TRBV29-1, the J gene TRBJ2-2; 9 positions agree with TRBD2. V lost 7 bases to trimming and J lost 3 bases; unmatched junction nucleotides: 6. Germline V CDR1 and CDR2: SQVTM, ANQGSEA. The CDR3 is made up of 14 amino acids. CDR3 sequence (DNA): TGCAGCGGATACTCTAGCGGGGACACCGGGGAGCTGTTTTTT. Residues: CSGYSSGDTGELFF.

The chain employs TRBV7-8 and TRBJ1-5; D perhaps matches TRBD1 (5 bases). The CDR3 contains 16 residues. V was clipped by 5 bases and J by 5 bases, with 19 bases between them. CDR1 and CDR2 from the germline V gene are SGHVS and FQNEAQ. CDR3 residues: CASSAKGPPAYQPQHF. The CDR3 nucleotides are TGTGCCAGCAGCGCCAAGGGGCCGCCAGCTTATCAGCCCCAGCATTTT.

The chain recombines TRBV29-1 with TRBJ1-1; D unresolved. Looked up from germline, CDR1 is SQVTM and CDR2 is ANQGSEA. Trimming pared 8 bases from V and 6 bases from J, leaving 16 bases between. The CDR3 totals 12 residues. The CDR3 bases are TGCAGCATAGGGTTTCCTGCGTCTGAAGCTTTCTTT. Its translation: CSIGFPASEAFF.

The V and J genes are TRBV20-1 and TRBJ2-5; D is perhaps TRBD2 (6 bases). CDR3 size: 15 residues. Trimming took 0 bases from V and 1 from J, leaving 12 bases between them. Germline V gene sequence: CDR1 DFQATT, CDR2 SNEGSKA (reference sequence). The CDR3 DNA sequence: TGCAGTGCTAGAGACGGGGGAGACTCCCAAGAGACCCAGTACTTC. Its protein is CSARDGGDSQETQYF.

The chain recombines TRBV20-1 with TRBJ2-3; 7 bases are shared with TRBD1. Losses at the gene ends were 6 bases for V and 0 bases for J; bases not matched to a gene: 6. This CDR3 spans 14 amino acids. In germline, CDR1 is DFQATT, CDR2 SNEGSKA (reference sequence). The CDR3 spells CSAWDSASTDTQYF. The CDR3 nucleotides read TGCAGTGCATGGGACAGCGCAAGCACAGATACGCAGTATTTT.

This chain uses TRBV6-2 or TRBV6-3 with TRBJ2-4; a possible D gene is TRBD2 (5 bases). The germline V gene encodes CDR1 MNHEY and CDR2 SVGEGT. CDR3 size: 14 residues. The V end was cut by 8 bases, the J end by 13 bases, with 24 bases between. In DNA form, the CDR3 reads TGTGCCAGCGCTTATATGGGCTCCGTCGGCGGGCAGTACTTC. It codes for CASAYMGSVGGQYF.

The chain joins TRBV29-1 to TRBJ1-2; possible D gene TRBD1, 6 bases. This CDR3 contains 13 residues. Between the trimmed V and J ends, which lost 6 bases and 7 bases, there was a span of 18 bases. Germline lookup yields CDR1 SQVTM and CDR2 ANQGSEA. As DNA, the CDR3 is TGCAGCGTGCTAAGGACAGCGAATTGTGGCTACACCTTC. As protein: CSVLRTANCGYTF.

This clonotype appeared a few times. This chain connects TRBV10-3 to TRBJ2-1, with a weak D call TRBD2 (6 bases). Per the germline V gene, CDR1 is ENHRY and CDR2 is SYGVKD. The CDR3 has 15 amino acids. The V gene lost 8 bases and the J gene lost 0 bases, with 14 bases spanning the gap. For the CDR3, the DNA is TGTGCCATCGGGGACTTTCGACACTCCTACAATGAGCAGTTCTTC. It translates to CAIGDFRHSYNEQFF.

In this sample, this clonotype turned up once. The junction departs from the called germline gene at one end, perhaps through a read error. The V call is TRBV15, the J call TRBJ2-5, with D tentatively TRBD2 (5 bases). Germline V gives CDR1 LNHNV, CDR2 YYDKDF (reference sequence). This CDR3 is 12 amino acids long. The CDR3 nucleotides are TGTGCCGCCAGCAGAGGGATAGAGACCCAGTACTTC. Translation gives CAASRGIETQYF.

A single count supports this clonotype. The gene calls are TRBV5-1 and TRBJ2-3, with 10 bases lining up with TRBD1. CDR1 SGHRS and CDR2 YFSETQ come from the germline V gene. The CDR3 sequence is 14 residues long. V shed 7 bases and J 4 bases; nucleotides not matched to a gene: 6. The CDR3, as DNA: TGCGCCAGCCAAAGGACAGGGGGGGCAGATACGCAGTATTTT. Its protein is CASQRTGGADTQYF. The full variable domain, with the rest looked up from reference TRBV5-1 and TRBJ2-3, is KAGVTQTPRYLIKTRGQQVTLSCSPISGHRSVSWYQQTPGQGLQFLFEYFSETQRNKGNFPGRFSGRQFSNSRSEMNVSTLELGDSALYLCASQRTGGADTQYFGPGTRLTVL.

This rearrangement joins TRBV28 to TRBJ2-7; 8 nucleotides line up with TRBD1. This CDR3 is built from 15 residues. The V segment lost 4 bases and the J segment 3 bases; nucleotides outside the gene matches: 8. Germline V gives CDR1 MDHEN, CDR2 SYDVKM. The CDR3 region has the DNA TGTGCCAGCAGTTCGATCAGGGGGCAATTCTACGAGCAGTACTTC. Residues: CASSSIRGQFYEQYF.

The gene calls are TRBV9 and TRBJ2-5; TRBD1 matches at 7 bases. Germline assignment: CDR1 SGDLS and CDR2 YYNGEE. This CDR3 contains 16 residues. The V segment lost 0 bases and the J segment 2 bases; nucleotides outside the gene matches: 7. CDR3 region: CASSVVSGTAQETQYF. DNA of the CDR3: TGTGCCAGCAGCGTAGTTTCAGGGACAGCTCAAGAGACCCAGTACTTC.

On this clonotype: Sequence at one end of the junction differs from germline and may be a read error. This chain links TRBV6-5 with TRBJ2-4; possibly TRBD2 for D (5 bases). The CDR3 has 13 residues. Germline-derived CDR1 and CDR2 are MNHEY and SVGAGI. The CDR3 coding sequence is TGTGCCGGCAGTTACGGTGAGGGAAACATTCAGTACTTC. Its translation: CAGSYGEGNIQYF.

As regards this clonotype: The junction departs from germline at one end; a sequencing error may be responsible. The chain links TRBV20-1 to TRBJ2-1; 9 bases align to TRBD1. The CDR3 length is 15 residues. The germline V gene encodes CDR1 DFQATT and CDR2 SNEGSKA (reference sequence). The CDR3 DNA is TGCGGTGCTAGTTCCGGGACAGGGACCTACAATGAGCAGTTCTTC. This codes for CGASSGTGTYNEQFF.

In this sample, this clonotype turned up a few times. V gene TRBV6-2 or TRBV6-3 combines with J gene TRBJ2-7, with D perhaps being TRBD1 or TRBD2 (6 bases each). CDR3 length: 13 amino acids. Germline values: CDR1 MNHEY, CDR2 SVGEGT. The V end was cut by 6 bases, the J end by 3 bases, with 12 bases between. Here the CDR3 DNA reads TGTGCCAGCAGCGCGGGACACCTCTACGAGCAGTACTTC. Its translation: CASSAGHLYEQYF.

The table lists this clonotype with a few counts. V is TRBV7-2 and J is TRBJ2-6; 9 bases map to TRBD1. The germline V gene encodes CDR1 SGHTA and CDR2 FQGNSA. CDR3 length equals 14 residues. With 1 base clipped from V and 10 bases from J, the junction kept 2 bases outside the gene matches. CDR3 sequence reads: CASSLVGQGNVLTF. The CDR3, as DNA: TGTGCCAGCAGCTTAGTGGGACAGGGAAACGTCCTGACTTTC.

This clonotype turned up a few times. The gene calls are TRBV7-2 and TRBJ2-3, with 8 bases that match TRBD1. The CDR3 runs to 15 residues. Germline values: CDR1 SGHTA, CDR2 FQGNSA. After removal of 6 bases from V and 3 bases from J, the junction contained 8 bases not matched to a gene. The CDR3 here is CASRPGGGWTDTQYF. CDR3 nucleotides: TGTGCCAGCAGACCAGGGGGCGGGTGGACAGATACGCAGTATTTT.

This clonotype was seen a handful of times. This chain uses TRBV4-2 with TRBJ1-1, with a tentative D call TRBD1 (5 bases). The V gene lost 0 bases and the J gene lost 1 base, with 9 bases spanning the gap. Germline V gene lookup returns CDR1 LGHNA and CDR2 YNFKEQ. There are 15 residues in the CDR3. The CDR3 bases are TGTGCCAGCAGCCAAGATTGGACAAAGAACACTGAAGCTTTCTTT. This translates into CASSQDWTKNTEAFF.

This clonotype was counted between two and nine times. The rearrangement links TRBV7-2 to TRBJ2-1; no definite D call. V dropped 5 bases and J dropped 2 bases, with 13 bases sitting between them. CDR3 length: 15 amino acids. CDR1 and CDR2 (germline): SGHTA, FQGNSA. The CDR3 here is CASSSDVGTYNEQFF. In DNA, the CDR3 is TGTGCCAGCAGCAGCGATGTGGGAACCTACAATGAGCAGTTCTTC.

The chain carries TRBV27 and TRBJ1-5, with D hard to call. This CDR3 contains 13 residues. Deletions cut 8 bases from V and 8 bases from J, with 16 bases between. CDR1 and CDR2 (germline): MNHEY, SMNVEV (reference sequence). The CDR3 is CASLGRPGKPQHF. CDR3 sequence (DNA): TGTGCCAGCTTAGGGAGGCCTGGGAAGCCCCAGCATTTT.

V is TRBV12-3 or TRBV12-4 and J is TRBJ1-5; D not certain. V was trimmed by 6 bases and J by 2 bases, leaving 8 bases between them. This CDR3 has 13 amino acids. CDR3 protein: CASSWTGNQPQHF. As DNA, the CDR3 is TGTGCCAGCAGCTGGACGGGCAATCAGCCCCAGCATTTT.

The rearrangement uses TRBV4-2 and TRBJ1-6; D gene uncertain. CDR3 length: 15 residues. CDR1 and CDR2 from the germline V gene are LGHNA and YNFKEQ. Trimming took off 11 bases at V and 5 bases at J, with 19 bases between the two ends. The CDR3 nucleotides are TGTGCCGCGGGGAGGGATGACTTCAATAATTCACCCCTCCACTTT. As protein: CAAGRDDFNNSPLHF.

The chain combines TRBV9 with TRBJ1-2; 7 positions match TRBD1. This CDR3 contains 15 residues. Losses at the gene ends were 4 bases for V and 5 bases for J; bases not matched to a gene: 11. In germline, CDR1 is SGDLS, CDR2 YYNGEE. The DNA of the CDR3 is TGTGCCAGCAGCCGACAGGGATCCCCCCTATATGGCTACACCTTC. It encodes CASSRQGSPLYGYTF.

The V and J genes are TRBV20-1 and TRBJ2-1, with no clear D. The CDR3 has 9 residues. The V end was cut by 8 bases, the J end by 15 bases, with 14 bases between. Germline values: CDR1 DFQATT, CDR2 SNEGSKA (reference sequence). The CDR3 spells CSLAVEGFF. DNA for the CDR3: TGCAGTTTAGCCGTAGAAGGGTTCTTC.

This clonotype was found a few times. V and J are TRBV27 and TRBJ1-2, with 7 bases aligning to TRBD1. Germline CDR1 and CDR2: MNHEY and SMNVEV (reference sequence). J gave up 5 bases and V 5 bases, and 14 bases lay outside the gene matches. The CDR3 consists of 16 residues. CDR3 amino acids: CASSLTGPQGVYGYTF. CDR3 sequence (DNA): TGTGCCAGCAGTCTGACAGGGCCGCAGGGGGTATATGGCTACACCTTC.

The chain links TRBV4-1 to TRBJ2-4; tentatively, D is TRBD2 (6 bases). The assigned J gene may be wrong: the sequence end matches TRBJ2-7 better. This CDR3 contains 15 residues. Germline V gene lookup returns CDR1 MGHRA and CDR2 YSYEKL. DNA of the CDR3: TGCGCCAGCAGCCATACCGGGACTGGAGCCTACGAGCAGTACTTC. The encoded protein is CASSHTGTGAYEQYF.

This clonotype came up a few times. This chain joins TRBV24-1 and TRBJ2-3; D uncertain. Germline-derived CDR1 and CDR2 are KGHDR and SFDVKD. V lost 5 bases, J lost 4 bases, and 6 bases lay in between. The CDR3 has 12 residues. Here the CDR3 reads CATSAIADTQYF. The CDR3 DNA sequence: TGTGCCACCAGTGCCATAGCAGATACGCAGTATTTT.